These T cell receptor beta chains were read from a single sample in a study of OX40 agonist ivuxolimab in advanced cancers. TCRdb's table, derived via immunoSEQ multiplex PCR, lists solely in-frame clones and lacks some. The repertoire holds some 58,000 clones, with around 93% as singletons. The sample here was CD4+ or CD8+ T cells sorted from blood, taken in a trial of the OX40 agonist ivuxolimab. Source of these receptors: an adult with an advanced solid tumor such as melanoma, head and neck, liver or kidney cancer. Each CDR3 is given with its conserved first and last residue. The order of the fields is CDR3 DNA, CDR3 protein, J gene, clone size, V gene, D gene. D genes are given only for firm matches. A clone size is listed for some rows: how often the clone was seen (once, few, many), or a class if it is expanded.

DNA: TGTGCCAGCAGGGCCTCCGGGACGAATTCCTACGAGCAGTACTTC
CDR3: CASRASGTNSYEQYF
J: TRBJ2-7
size: -
V: TRBV6-5
D: -

DNA: TGTGCCAGCAGTACCAATACCGGGACAGAAGAGGAAGGCTACACCTTC
CDR3: CASSTNTGTEEEGYTF
J: TRBJ1-2
size: -
V: TRBV28
D: TRBD1

DNA: TGTGCCAGCAGCTTACGACTAGCGGGGGGAAGGGATACGCAGTATTTT
CDR3: CASSLRLAGGRDTQYF
J: TRBJ2-3
size: -
V: TRBV7-2
D: TRBD2

DNA: TGTGCCAGCAGCCCCAGGGGCACTGAAGCTTTCTTT
CDR3: CASSPRGTEAFF
J: TRBJ1-1
size: -
V: TRBV5-6
D: -

DNA: TGTGCCAGCAGCCGACAGTTTGGGGCCAACGTCCTGACTTTC
CDR3: CASSRQFGANVLTF
J: TRBJ2-6
size: -
V: TRBV11-1
D: -

DNA: TGTGCCACCAAAGACAGGGATGAAAAACTGTTTTTT
CDR3: CATKDRDEKLFF
J: TRBJ1-4
size: -
V: TRBV6-1
D: TRBD1

DNA: TGTGCCAGCAGCCAACCCAGGGGCTCTGGAAACACCATATATTTT
CDR3: CASSQPRGSGNTIYF
J: TRBJ1-3
size: -
V: TRBV28
D: -

DNA: TGTGCCAGTAGTATGTCGCAGGGGGTTAACGATGAGCAGTTCTTC
CDR3: CASSMSQGVNDEQFF
J: TRBJ2-1
size: -
V: TRBV19
D: TRBD1

DNA: TGTGCCAGCAGTTTTGGGGGGACCTACGAGCAGTACTTC
CDR3: CASSFGGTYEQYF
J: TRBJ2-7
size: -
V: TRBV28
D: -

DNA: TGTGCCAGCACTCTGACAGGGGCCCCGAGGGGCGAGCAATACTTC
CDR3: CASTLTGAPRGEQYF
J: TRBJ2-7
size: -
V: TRBV28
D: TRBD1

DNA: TGCGCCAGCAGCTTGGGGACAGGCCGGTTCTACGAGCAGTACTTC
CDR3: CASSLGTGRFYEQYF
J: TRBJ2-7
size: -
V: TRBV5-1
D: TRBD1

DNA: TGCGCCAGCAGCTTGTCATGGGGTAAGATCACAGATACGCAGTATTTT
CDR3: CASSLSWGKITDTQYF
J: TRBJ2-3
size: -
V: TRBV5-1
D: -

DNA: TGTGCCAGCAGCCCCTGGGGGGCTAGCGGGACCGGGGATACGCAGTATTTT
CDR3: CASSPWGASGTGDTQYF
J: TRBJ2-3
size: -
V: TRBV7-2
D: TRBD2

DNA: TGTGCCAGTAGTATAGGGAGCTCCTACAATGAGCAGTTCTTC
CDR3: CASSIGSSYNEQFF
J: TRBJ2-1
size: -
V: TRBV19
D: -

DNA: TGTGCCACCAGCAGGGACAGGGGACATGAGCAGTTCTTC
CDR3: CATSRDRGHEQFF
J: TRBJ2-1
size: once
V: TRBV15
D: TRBD1

DNA: TGCAGCGTTGACCTCGGAGCGGGAGGAGATACGCAGTATTTT
CDR3: CSVDLGAGGDTQYF
J: TRBJ2-3
size: -
V: TRBV29-1
D: TRBD2

DNA: TGCGCCAGCAGTACGGTGGGACTAGCCTACAATGAGCAGTTCTTC
CDR3: CASSTVGLAYNEQFF
J: TRBJ2-1
size: -
V: TRBV5-1
D: TRBD2

DNA: TGCGCCAGCAGCTTGGGGACAGGGGATCAGCCCCAGCATTTT
CDR3: CASSLGTGDQPQHF
J: TRBJ1-5
size: -
V: TRBV5-1
D: TRBD1

DNA: TGTGCCAGTAGTATAGATGGACAGGGAATTCTAAATGAGCAGTTCTTC
CDR3: CASSIDGQGILNEQFF
J: TRBJ2-1
size: -
V: TRBV19
D: TRBD1

DNA: TGTGCCAGCAGTTCCGCAGAACTAGCGGGAGGATACAATGAGCAGTTCTTC
CDR3: CASSSAELAGGYNEQFF
J: TRBJ2-1
size: -
V: TRBV27
D: TRBD2

DNA: TGCGCCAGCGAAAGCGGGACTAGCGGTACAGATACGCAGTATTTT
CDR3: CASESGTSGTDTQYF
J: TRBJ2-3
size: -
V: TRBV5-1
D: TRBD2

DNA: TGCAGCGTTGAAGCCACAGGATCAGAGACCCAGTACTTC
CDR3: CSVEATGSETQYF
J: TRBJ2-5
size: -
V: TRBV29-1
D: -

DNA: TGTGCCAGTAGTATTAAGGACAGGGGGCGAAGCTACACCTTC
CDR3: CASSIKDRGRSYTF
J: TRBJ1-2
size: once
V: TRBV19
D: TRBD1

DNA: TGTGCCAGCAGCTTAGAGTTCACTGAAGCTTTCTTT
CDR3: CASSLEFTEAFF
J: TRBJ1-1
size: few
V: TRBV7-9
D: -

DNA: TGTGCCAGTAGTCCCGACAGGGACTATGGCTACACCTTC
CDR3: CASSPDRDYGYTF
J: TRBJ1-2
size: -
V: TRBV19
D: TRBD1

DNA: TGTGCCAGCAGCCTTCTACAGGGGAGTTATGGCTACACCTTC
CDR3: CASSLLQGSYGYTF
J: TRBJ1-2
size: -
V: TRBV5-6
D: TRBD1

DNA: TGTGCCAGCAGTTTAGGGGGACTAGCGGGAGGGCAGGCAGATACGCAGTATTTT
CDR3: CASSLGGLAGGQADTQYF
J: TRBJ2-3
size: -
V: TRBV27
D: TRBD2

DNA: TGTGCCAGCAGTTTATGGCGGGGACACCCATCAGTCAATCAGCCCCAGCATTTT
CDR3: CASSLWRGHPSVNQPQHF
J: TRBJ1-5
size: -
V: TRBV28
D: -

DNA: TGTGCCAGCAGGGGGACAGTAAGCACAGATACGCAGTATTTT
CDR3: CASRGTVSTDTQYF
J: TRBJ2-3
size: -
V: TRBV6-5
D: TRBD1

DNA: TGTGCCAGCACCCAGACAGGGGGCTTCAGGCAGTACTTC
CDR3: CASTQTGGFRQYF
J: TRBJ2-7
size: -
V: TRBV2
D: TRBD1

DNA: TGTGCCTGGAGTGTACTAGGACGGATTAATGAAAAACTGTTTTTT
CDR3: CAWSVLGRINEKLFF
J: TRBJ1-4
size: -
V: TRBV30
D: -

DNA: TGTGCCAGCAGCTTAAGGGGGCATGAGCAGTTCTTC
CDR3: CASSLRGHEQFF
J: TRBJ2-1
size: -
V: TRBV11-2
D: TRBD1

DNA: TGCAGCGTTGAAGATCCTGCCGTGGATGGCTACACCTTC
CDR3: CSVEDPAVDGYTF
J: TRBJ1-2
size: -
V: TRBV29-1
D: -

DNA: TGTGCCAGCAGTGATCAGGGACAGCCGAGAGACTATGGCTACACCTTC
CDR3: CASSDQGQPRDYGYTF
J: TRBJ1-2
size: once
V: TRBV6-1
D: TRBD1

DNA: TGTGCCAGCAGTTTGGGAGACAGGGACAACAATGAGCAGTTCTTC
CDR3: CASSLGDRDNNEQFF
J: TRBJ2-1
size: -
V: TRBV28
D: TRBD1

DNA: TGTGCCAGCAGCCGGACAGGGAAGGAGACCCAGTACTTC
CDR3: CASSRTGKETQYF
J: TRBJ2-5
size: -
V: TRBV6-1
D: TRBD1

DNA: TGTGCCAGCAGTTACTCGTACAATACCTACGAGCAGTACTTC
CDR3: CASSYSYNTYEQYF
J: TRBJ2-7
size: -
V: TRBV6-5
D: -

DNA: TGTGCCAGCAGTTACTCGGCGGGCCGGTCCCTCCACTTT
CDR3: CASSYSAGRSLHF
J: TRBJ1-6
size: once
V: TRBV6-5
D: -

DNA: TGTGCCTCTAGTAGTCCGCGCATGGACGGAGATTATGGCTACACCTTC
CDR3: CASSSPRMDGDYGYTF
J: TRBJ1-2
size: -
V: TRBV19
D: -

DNA: TGTGCCAGCAGTTTATTTGCCGGGAGAGGGGTTTCCTACGAGCAGTACTTC
CDR3: CASSLFAGRGVSYEQYF
J: TRBJ2-7
size: -
V: TRBV27
D: -

DNA: TGTGCCAGCAGCCCGGACACCGATGAAAAACTGTTTTTT
CDR3: CASSPDTDEKLFF
J: TRBJ1-4
size: few
V: TRBV2
D: -

DNA: TGTGCCAGCAGCTTAGGGGCAAACACTGAAGCTTTCTTT
CDR3: CASSLGANTEAFF
J: TRBJ1-1
size: -
V: TRBV7-3
D: -